The rows below give T cell receptor beta chains drawn from one sample of a study of blood T cells in healthy people across ages. TCRdb used MiXCR to reprocess the 5' RACE reads, holding one entry per CDR3 protein. The sample holds about a million distinct CDR3 sequences, around two fifths seen once. Sequencing was performed on blood. These receptors were collected from a man aged 18 to 29 in good health. Both conserved end residues are part of each CDR3. Fields, in order: J gene, D gene, clone size, V gene, CDR3 protein, CDR3 DNA. D genes are given only for firm matches. Rows give clone size only sometimes, using once, few, many, or a class for an expanded clone.

>TRBJ2-2|NA|NA|TRBV9
CASSRYGLVNTGELFF
TGTGCCAGCAGTCGCTACGGACTTGTGAACACCGGGGAGCTGTTTTTT
>TRBJ2-2|NA|once|TRBV27
CASSFSPYYTGELFF
TGTGCCAGCAGTTTTTCTCCCTACTACACCGGGGAGCTGTTTTTT
>TRBJ2-7|NA|NA|TRBV9
CASSVNVGEQYF
TGTGCCAGCAGCGTAAACGTAGGTGAGCAGTACTTC
>TRBJ1-2|NA|NA|TRBV25-1
CASSEAGGDPRRYTF
TGTGCCAGCAGTGAAGCGGGGGGGGACCCTAGGCGCTACACCTTC
>TRBJ1-5|TRBD1|NA|TRBV4-1
CASSQVGDRNQPQHF
TGCGCCAGCAGCCAAGTAGGGGACAGGAATCAGCCCCAGCATTTT
>TRBJ1-1|TRBD1|NA|TRBV7-2
CASSPQMTGTEAFF
TGTGCCAGCAGCCCCCAAATGACAGGGACTGAAGCTTTCTTT
>TRBJ1-2|NA|few|TRBV3-1
CASSSRGFYGYTF
TGTGCCAGCAGCAGCAGGGGATTTTATGGCTACACCTTC
>TRBJ2-2|NA|NA|TRBV12-3/TRBV12-4
CASSLARGLTGELFF
TGTGCCAGCAGTTTAGCGCGGGGGCTGACCGGGGAGCTGTTTTTT
>TRBJ1-6|NA|few|TRBV7-3
CASSWGVNSPLHF
TGTGCCAGCAGCTGGGGTGTGAATTCACCCCTCCACTTT
>TRBJ1-3|NA|NA|TRBV7-9
CASRSGPGLISGNTIYF
TGTGCCAGCAGGAGCGGCCCGGGACTCATCTCTGGAAACACCATATATTTT
>TRBJ2-3|TRBD1|NA|TRBV20-1
CSARLLSSGQGPLDTQYF
TGCAGTGCTAGACTTTTATCCTCGGGACAGGGTCCTCTAGATACGCAGTATTTT
>TRBJ2-1|NA|NA|TRBV6-2/TRBV6-3
CASSYVQNNNEQFF
TGTGCCAGCAGTTACGTCCAGAATAACAATGAGCAGTTCTTC
>TRBJ2-2|NA|NA|TRBV5-1
CASSQGLALTSTGELFF
TGCGCCAGCAGCCAGGGTCTGGCCCTGACGAGCACCGGGGAGCTGTTTTTT
>TRBJ2-1|NA|few|TRBV4-1
CASSQADYPSYNEQFF
TGCGCCAGCAGCCAAGCGGACTACCCCTCCTACAATGAGCAGTTCTTC